This T cell receptor (beta chain) was found in a study of blood T cells in healthy people across ages. Germline V gene data show CDR1 as SGHTA and CDR2 as FQGNSA. Trimming cost V 1 base and J 6 bases; bases outside gene matches: 8. The CDR3 is 16 amino acids. A sample-barcoded 5' primer and a J-beta primer mix were used in a second PCR of about 7 to 12 cycles. TCRdb reprocessed the 5' RACE reads via MiXCR and lists one record per CDR3 protein. This repertoire shows roughly 680,000 distinct CDR3 sequences, more than 45% found once; its top ten account for around an eighth. What was sequenced was blood. The rearrangement joins TRBV7-2 to TRBJ2-1; 8 nucleotides line up with TRBD2. This receptor was taken from a woman older than 75 in good health. The CDR3 loop is CASSLVGSGSGNEQFF. Here the CDR3 DNA reads TGTGCCAGCAGCTTAGTAGGGAGCGGGAGCGGCAATGAGCAGTTCTTC. The variable domain in full, completed from reference TRBV7-2 and TRBJ2-1, reads GAGVSQSPSNKVTEKGKDVELRCDPISGHTALYWYRQSLGQGLEFLIYFQGNSAPDKSGLPSDRFSAERTGGSVSTLTIQRTQQEDSAVYLCASSLVGSGSGNEQFFGPGTRLTVL.